A selection of T cell receptor beta chains follows, all from one sample in a study of T cell responses to AZD1222 COVID-19 vaccine. Using immunoSEQ multiplex PCR, the repertoire was profiled, and TCRdb retains in-frame clones only, with some absent. The sample contains around 67,000 clones, about four fifths of which appear only once. This specimen was peripheral blood, taken 28 days after the second AZD1222 dose. These receptors all come from an adult who received the AZD1222 COVID-19 vaccine. Both conserved end residues are part of each CDR3. A D gene is named only where the DNA matches it firmly. Clone size is not always given. Where it is, it says once, few, many or a class for expanded clones.

V gene: TRBV7-8
clone size: -
J gene: TRBJ1-2
D gene: -
CDR3 DNA: TGTGCCAGCAGCTTAGGGGGCGCAGAGGGCTACACCTTC
CDR3 protein: CASSLGGAEGYTF

V gene: TRBV5-1
clone size: -
J gene: TRBJ1-1
D gene: -
CDR3 DNA: TGCGCCAGCAGCTTGGCCCTGGGCGAACTACCAAACACTGAAGCTTTCTTT
CDR3 protein: CASSLALGELPNTEAFF

V gene: TRBV9
clone size: -
J gene: TRBJ1-1
D gene: -
CDR3 DNA: TGTGCCAGCAGCCCTCGAGGGTTCGGAAACATGAACACTGAAGCTTTCTTT
CDR3 protein: CASSPRGFGNMNTEAFF

V gene: TRBV28
clone size: -
J gene: TRBJ2-3
D gene: TRBD1
CDR3 DNA: TGTGCCAGCAGTATCAGGGGGATAAGCACAGATACGCAGTATTTT
CDR3 protein: CASSIRGISTDTQYF

V gene: TRBV19
clone size: -
J gene: TRBJ1-5
D gene: TRBD1
CDR3 DNA: TGTGCCAGTAGATCTCGACAGGGGGCGGGACAGCCCCAGCATTTT
CDR3 protein: CASRSRQGAGQPQHF

V gene: TRBV4-1
clone size: -
J gene: TRBJ1-4
D gene: -
CDR3 DNA: TGCGCCAGCAGCCAAGATGGGAGGGGCGGGGAAAAACTGTTTTTT
CDR3 protein: CASSQDGRGGEKLFF

V gene: TRBV29-1
clone size: -
J gene: TRBJ2-7
D gene: TRBD2
CDR3 DNA: TGCAGCGTTTCCGGCGGGAGCTGGGGCGAGCAGTACTTC
CDR3 protein: CSVSGGSWGEQYF

V gene: TRBV9
clone size: -
J gene: TRBJ1-1
D gene: TRBD1
CDR3 DNA: TGTGCCAGCAGCAAAACCGGGACAGCAAACACTGAAGCTTTCTTT
CDR3 protein: CASSKTGTANTEAFF

V gene: TRBV9
clone size: few
J gene: TRBJ1-6
D gene: -
CDR3 DNA: TGTGCCAGCAGCGCCCACGGTGCGAATTCACCCCTCCACTTT
CDR3 protein: CASSAHGANSPLHF

V gene: TRBV5-1
clone size: -
J gene: TRBJ2-2
D gene: TRBD1
CDR3 DNA: TGCGCCAGCAGCTTGGGGGACAGGGCTAGGGACACCGGGGAGCTGTTTTTT
CDR3 protein: CASSLGDRARDTGELFF

V gene: TRBV6-5
clone size: once
J gene: TRBJ1-2
D gene: -
CDR3 DNA: TGTGCCAGCAGTAGGGGAAATAACTATGGCTACACCTTC
CDR3 protein: CASSRGNNYGYTF

V gene: TRBV5-1
clone size: -
J gene: TRBJ1-5
D gene: -
CDR3 DNA: TGCGCCAGCAGCCCGGCTGGCAATCAGCCCCAGCATTTT
CDR3 protein: CASSPAGNQPQHF

V gene: TRBV7-2
clone size: -
J gene: TRBJ2-3
D gene: -
CDR3 DNA: TGTGCCAGCAGCTTAGGTCCCCTCACAGATACGCAGTATTTT
CDR3 protein: CASSLGPLTDTQYF

V gene: TRBV5-4
clone size: few
J gene: TRBJ2-1
D gene: -
CDR3 DNA: TGTGCCAGCAGCTTGTGGGGTTTAGATTACAATGAGCAGTTCTTC
CDR3 protein: CASSLWGLDYNEQFF

V gene: TRBV4-2
clone size: -
J gene: TRBJ1-4
D gene: TRBD1
CDR3 DNA: TGTGCCAGCAGCCACCAGGACAGGGAGGGTGAAAAACTGTTTTTT
CDR3 protein: CASSHQDREGEKLFF

V gene: TRBV11-2
clone size: -
J gene: TRBJ1-1
D gene: -
CDR3 DNA: TGTGCCAGCAGCTTAAGGTTGGGGGGGGCTGAAGCTTTCTTT
CDR3 protein: CASSLRLGGAEAFF

V gene: TRBV24-1
clone size: -
J gene: TRBJ1-2
D gene: -
CDR3 DNA: TGTGCCACCAGTGAGGGGGGTTTTGGCTACACCTTC
CDR3 protein: CATSEGGFGYTF

V gene: TRBV23-1
clone size: -
J gene: TRBJ1-2
D gene: -
CDR3 DNA: TGCGCCAGCAGTCAATCGAGAGGCGGGTATGGCTACACCTTC
CDR3 protein: CASSQSRGGYGYTF

V gene: TRBV2
clone size: medium-sized
J gene: TRBJ1-2
D gene: -
CDR3 DNA: TGTGCCAGCAATCAGGAAACCAGTGGCTACACCTTC
CDR3 protein: CASNQETSGYTF

V gene: TRBV5-4
clone size: few
J gene: TRBJ2-7
D gene: -
CDR3 DNA: TGTGCCAGCAGCATCCGGGCCAGGGGGGGTTACGAGCAGTACTTC
CDR3 protein: CASSIRARGGYEQYF

V gene: TRBV29-1
clone size: -
J gene: TRBJ1-2
D gene: TRBD1
CDR3 DNA: TGCAGCTCTGGAGGGACAGCGGTCGGCTACACCTTC
CDR3 protein: CSSGGTAVGYTF

V gene: TRBV30
clone size: -
J gene: TRBJ1-6
D gene: -
CDR3 DNA: TGTGCCTGCCCCATGTGGGGGACCATGGATAATTCACCCCTCCACTTT
CDR3 protein: CACPMWGTMDNSPLHF

V gene: TRBV2
clone size: -
J gene: TRBJ1-5
D gene: -
CDR3 DNA: TGTGCCAGCAATTTGGGGGGGCATCAGCCCCAGCATTTT
CDR3 protein: CASNLGGHQPQHF

V gene: TRBV10-3
clone size: -
J gene: TRBJ2-1
D gene: -
CDR3 DNA: TGTGCCACTACTCCTGGGCCTAGCAGCGAGCAGTTCTTC
CDR3 protein: CATTPGPSSEQFF

V gene: TRBV14
clone size: -
J gene: TRBJ2-7
D gene: TRBD2
CDR3 DNA: TGTGCCAGCAGACAGACTAGCGGGGGCTACGAGCAGTACTTC
CDR3 protein: CASRQTSGGYEQYF

V gene: TRBV29-1
clone size: -
J gene: TRBJ2-2
D gene: TRBD2
CDR3 DNA: TGCAGCGTTGAAGGGACTAGCGTCGGTACCGGGGAGCTGTTTTTT
CDR3 protein: CSVEGTSVGTGELFF

V gene: TRBV11-3
clone size: once
J gene: TRBJ1-1
D gene: TRBD1
CDR3 DNA: TGTGCCAGCAGCTTAGATAGGGACAGCGCAAACACTGAAGCTTTCTTT
CDR3 protein: CASSLDRDSANTEAFF

V gene: TRBV6-5
clone size: -
J gene: TRBJ1-4
D gene: -
CDR3 DNA: TGTGCCAGCAGTTCCGACGGAAGTGCAACTAATGAAAAACTGTTTTTT
CDR3 protein: CASSSDGSATNEKLFF

V gene: TRBV18
clone size: -
J gene: TRBJ2-7
D gene: -
CDR3 DNA: TGTGCCAGCTCACCATCCTGGGACACATACGAGCAGTACTTC
CDR3 protein: CASSPSWDTYEQYF

V gene: TRBV12-5
clone size: -
J gene: TRBJ1-1
D gene: -
CDR3 DNA: TGTGCTAGTGGTTCCGGGGTGAACACTGAAGCTTTCTTT
CDR3 protein: CASGSGVNTEAFF

V gene: TRBV2
clone size: -
J gene: TRBJ1-1
D gene: -
CDR3 DNA: TGTGCCAGCAGTTTCGCCAGGGGTGAAGCTTTCTTT
CDR3 protein: CASSFARGEAFF

V gene: TRBV3-1/TRBV3-2
clone size: -
J gene: TRBJ2-5
D gene: -
CDR3 DNA: TGTGCCAGCAGTAATACCAAGGGGACAGAGACCCAGTACTTC
CDR3 protein: CASSNTKGTETQYF

V gene: TRBV2
clone size: few
J gene: TRBJ2-3
D gene: -
CDR3 DNA: TGTGCCACCGGGGGGGACAGAAACACAGATACGCAGTATTTT
CDR3 protein: CATGGDRNTDTQYF

V gene: TRBV10-3
clone size: -
J gene: TRBJ1-2
D gene: TRBD1
CDR3 DNA: TGTGCCATCAGTGAGTCAGCAGGGGGCAACTATGGCTACACCTTC
CDR3 protein: CAISESAGGNYGYTF

V gene: TRBV6-5
clone size: -
J gene: TRBJ2-3
D gene: TRBD2
CDR3 DNA: TGTGCCAGCGAAGCGGGGGGGCCCTCAGATACGCAGTATTTT
CDR3 protein: CASEAGGPSDTQYF

V gene: TRBV15
clone size: -
J gene: TRBJ1-1
D gene: -
CDR3 DNA: TGTGCCACCAGCAGAGATCAGGCACACACTGAAGCTTTCTTT
CDR3 protein: CATSRDQAHTEAFF

V gene: TRBV5-1
clone size: -
J gene: TRBJ2-7
D gene: -
CDR3 DNA: TGCGCCAGCAGCGCCCCGGGACGGCCCTACGAGCAGTACTTC
CDR3 protein: CASSAPGRPYEQYF

V gene: TRBV6-2/TRBV6-3
clone size: -
J gene: TRBJ1-5
D gene: -
CDR3 DNA: TGTGCCAGCAGTTATGGTAGCAATCAGCCCCAGCATTTT
CDR3 protein: CASSYGSNQPQHF

V gene: TRBV7-2
clone size: -
J gene: TRBJ1-2
D gene: -
CDR3 DNA: TGTGCCAGCAGCTTAGTGGGGGTTTGGTATGGCTACACCTTC
CDR3 protein: CASSLVGVWYGYTF

V gene: TRBV10-1
clone size: -
J gene: TRBJ2-3
D gene: TRBD1
CDR3 DNA: TGCGCCAGCAGTTATACAGGGGAGAGGGGAACGCAGTATTTT
CDR3 protein: CASSYTGERGTQYF

V gene: TRBV28
clone size: -
J gene: TRBJ1-1
D gene: -
CDR3 DNA: TGTGCCAGCAATGGGCATAACACTGAAGCTTTCTTT
CDR3 protein: CASNGHNTEAFF

V gene: TRBV15
clone size: -
J gene: TRBJ1-5
D gene: -
CDR3 DNA: TGTGCCACCAGCAGAGATGAGCTACCAGGGTCCAGTTATAGCAATCAGCCCCAGCATTTT
CDR3 protein: CATSRDELPGSSYSNQPQHF

V gene: TRBV5-6
clone size: -
J gene: TRBJ2-5
D gene: -
CDR3 DNA: TGTGCCAGCAGCTTGCGGGGCCCTGGGGAGACCCAGTACTTC
CDR3 protein: CASSLRGPGETQYF

V gene: TRBV4-2
clone size: -
J gene: TRBJ1-3
D gene: -
CDR3 DNA: TGTGCCAGCAGCCGCGGGGGAGGGGGTGGAAACACCATATATTTT
CDR3 protein: CASSRGGGGGNTIYF

V gene: TRBV30
clone size: -
J gene: TRBJ2-7
D gene: TRBD1
CDR3 DNA: TGTGCCTGGAGTGGGACAGGGACCGAGCAGTACTTC
CDR3 protein: CAWSGTGTEQYF

V gene: TRBV2
clone size: -
J gene: TRBJ2-3
D gene: TRBD2
CDR3 DNA: TGTGCCAGCAGCGTTCCAAGCGGGGCGAGAGGGGATACGCAGTATTTT
CDR3 protein: CASSVPSGARGDTQYF

V gene: TRBV28
clone size: once
J gene: TRBJ2-3
D gene: -
CDR3 DNA: TGTGCCAGCAGCTACAGTCTCCGGCCCACAGATACGCAGTATTTT
CDR3 protein: CASSYSLRPTDTQYF

V gene: TRBV20-1
clone size: -
J gene: TRBJ2-7
D gene: -
CDR3 DNA: TGCAGTGCTAGTGTAGGGGTAGAGCAGTACTTC
CDR3 protein: CSASVGVEQYF

V gene: TRBV7-9
clone size: few
J gene: TRBJ2-7
D gene: TRBD2
CDR3 DNA: TGTGCCAGCACCTACTTGGGAGGGTCCTACGAGCAGTACTTC
CDR3 protein: CASTYLGGSYEQYF

V gene: TRBV19
clone size: -
J gene: TRBJ1-1
D gene: -
CDR3 DNA: TGTGCCAGTAGTATGTATCCGGGCGAGGCTTTCTTT
CDR3 protein: CASSMYPGEAFF

V gene: TRBV5-1
clone size: -
J gene: TRBJ2-7
D gene: TRBD1
CDR3 DNA: TGCGCCAGCAGCTTGGAGGGACAGTACTACTCCTACGAGCAGTACTTC
CDR3 protein: CASSLEGQYYSYEQYF